This passage covers 24 T cell receptor beta chains from one sample sequenced in a study of identical twins. TCRdb re-derived calls from the 5' RACE reads in MiXCR, one entry per CDR3 protein. This sample has some 200,000 distinct CDR3 sequences, with about 7.5% found just once. These same data were also listed under a study on yellow fever vaccine responses in identical twins.

The material sequenced was memory (CD45RO+) T cells sorted from blood. These receptors all stem from a woman between 18 and 29 years old in good health.

This chain joins TRBV20-1 and TRBJ1-3; 8 nucleotides align to TRBD1. The CDR3 runs to 15 residues. V shed 3 bases and J 2 bases; nucleotides not matched to a gene: 6. Germline V gives CDR1 DFQATT, CDR2 SNEGSKA (reference sequence). Written as DNA, the CDR3 is TGCAGTGCTAGTTTTTCCAGGGGGCCTGGAAACACCATATATTTT. Translating it yields CSASFSRGPGNTIYF.

This clonotype has more than one count but fewer than ten. This chain joins TRBV25-1 and TRBJ1-6; D is unresolved. The V end lost 5 bases, the J end lost 0 bases, and 5 bases lay between the germline ends. The CDR3 is made up of 14 amino acids. Looked up from germline, CDR1 is MGHDK and CDR2 is SYGVNS. The CDR3 nucleotides read TGTGCCAGCAGTATCAACTCCTATAATTCACCCCTCCACTTT. It codes for CASSINSYNSPLHF.

The chain employs TRBV2 and TRBJ1-1, with 9 positions matching TRBD1. CDR1 is SNHLY, CDR2 FYNNEI, per germline. CDR3 length: 17 residues. V lost 6 bases to trimming and J lost 1 base; unmatched junction nucleotides: 12. In DNA form, the CDR3 reads TGTGCCAGCAGGTTGGACAGGGGCCTAAAGGGGAACACTGAAGCTTTCTTT. It translates to CASRLDRGLKGNTEAFF.

This clonotype has ten or more counts. V and J are TRBV7-6 and TRBJ2-1; D not resolved. Germline V lookup: CDR1 SGHVS, CDR2 FNYEAQ. The CDR3 is 13 residues long. Trimming stripped 1 base from V and 5 bases from J, with 6 bases between. CDR3 protein: CASSLDRNNEQFF. The CDR3 DNA is TGTGCCAGCAGCTTAGACAGAAACAATGAGCAGTTCTTC.

The rearrangement uses TRBV5-1 and TRBJ2-7; 16 nucleotides align to TRBD2. This CDR3 spans 19 amino acids. CDR1 SGHRS and CDR2 YFSETQ come from the germline V gene. V was pared by 1 base and J by 2 bases, with 9 bases of the junction left unmatched. DNA for the CDR3: TGCGCCAGCAGCTTGTCGGGGACTAGCGGGAGGGCCAACGCCTACGAGCAGTACTTC. Amino acids: CASSLSGTSGRANAYEQYF.

The chain couples TRBV18 to TRBJ2-5, with 7 positions matching TRBD2. V lost 1 base, J lost 5 bases, and 13 bases stayed unmatched. CDR1 KGHSH and CDR2 LQKENI come from the germline V gene. This CDR3 region has 17 residues. CDR3 sequence (DNA): TGTGCCAGCTCACCACGGACCATGGAGCGGGGTTGGGAGACCCAGTACTTC. Translation: CASSPRTMERGWETQYF.

This clonotype was counted many times. The V and J genes are TRBV7-6 and TRBJ1-3; weak D call: TRBD1 (5 bases). The CDR3 loop spans 16 amino acids. Per germline, CDR1 SGHVS and CDR2 FNYEAQ. The V end was cut by 4 bases, the J end by 3 bases, with 16 bases between. As DNA, the CDR3 is TGTGCCAGCAGCTCAGAGTTAGGCAGGGATGGAAACACCATATATTTT. Amino acids: CASSSELGRDGNTIYF. Full variable domain (missing parts from reference TRBV7-6 and TRBJ1-3): GAGVSQSPRYKVTKRGQDVALRCDPISGHVSLYWYRQALGQGPEFLTYFNYEAQQDKSGLPNDRFSAERPEGSISTLTIQRTEQRDSAMYRCASSSELGRDGNTIYFGEGSWLTVV.

The chain uses TRBV5-1 and TRBJ2-6; D call uncertain. This CDR3 has 16 residues. CDR1 and CDR2 from the germline V gene are SGHRS and YFSETQ. V was shortened by 0 bases and J by 0 bases, with 7 bases between the two germline ends. CDR3 coding DNA: TGCGCCAGCAGCTTGGCCAGCTTCTCTGGGGCCAACGTCCTGACTTTC. It encodes CASSLASFSGANVLTF.

This clonotype has only a few counts. The rearrangement links TRBV20-1 to TRBJ1-6, with TRBD1 as a possible D gene (6 bases). Trimming stripped 3 bases from V and 9 bases from J, with 18 bases between. Germline values: CDR1 DFQATT, CDR2 SNEGSKA (reference sequence). The CDR3 is 15 residues long. The chain's CDR3 is CSASESAQGSSPLHF. For the CDR3, the DNA is TGCAGTGCTAGTGAATCTGCACAGGGCAGTTCACCCCTCCACTTT.

The chain has TRBV28 and TRBJ1-5; D may be TRBD1 (5 bases). CDR3 length: 14 residues. The germline V gene has CDR1 MDHEN and CDR2 SYDVKM. V shed 3 bases and J shed 5 bases, with 11 bases lying between them. The CDR3 bases are TGTGCCAGCAGTTTTGGGGGGGTCCATCAGCCCCAGCATTTT. Translated: CASSFGGVHQPQHF.

This clonotype was seen more than once but under ten times. The V and J genes are TRBV7-2 and TRBJ2-1, with D possibly matching TRBD2 (5 bases). The CDR3 loop spans 13 amino acids. The V end was cut by 4 bases, the J end by 9 bases, with 13 bases between. Germline V gives CDR1 SGHTA, CDR2 FQGNSA. CDR3 nucleotides: TGTGCCAGCAGCTCTCTCACGGGGATTGAGCAGTTCTTC. Residues: CASSSLTGIEQFF.

This clonotype was seen ten or more times. V is TRBV4-2 and J is TRBJ2-7; 10 nucleotides align to TRBD2. CDR3 size: 16 residues. CDR1 is LGHNA and CDR2 is YNFKEQ in the germline V gene. The junction had 5 bases not matched to a gene; V was cut back by 0 bases and J by 3 bases. The DNA for the CDR3 is TGTGCCAGCAGCCAAGATCGGACTAGCGGAAACTACGAGCAGTACTTC. Protein product: CASSQDRTSGNYEQYF.

This clonotype was observed a few times. One junction end does not reproduce the germline sequence, and a read error may be involved. The chain links TRBV12-3 or TRBV12-4 to TRBJ2-1; 8 nucleotides align to TRBD1. The CDR3 totals 12 residues. CDR3 sequence reads: CASSRSTGVGLF. CDR3 sequence (DNA): TGTGCCAGCAGTCGATCGACAGGGGTTGGTCTCTTC.

Many counts were recorded for this clonotype. This chain links TRBV5-1 with TRBJ2-3, with D perhaps matching TRBD2 (6 bases). Per germline, CDR1 SGHRS and CDR2 YFSETQ. This CDR3 is built from 14 residues. The V end lost 0 bases, the J end lost 5 bases, and 10 bases lay between the germline ends. This chain's CDR3 is CASSLDSGGDTQYF. CDR3 sequence (DNA): TGCGCCAGCAGCTTGGATAGCGGTGGAGATACGCAGTATTTT.

V usage is TRBV7-2 and J usage is TRBJ2-1; 9 bases line up with TRBD2. The V gene end was trimmed by 7 bases and the J gene end by 3 bases; junction bases not matched to a gene: 7. CDR3 length: 15 amino acids. The germline V gene has CDR1 SGHTA and CDR2 FQGNSA. The DNA for the CDR3 is TGTGCCAGCACGCCCCTAGCGGGGATCTACAATGAGCAGTTCTTC. It is translated as CASTPLAGIYNEQFF.

The sample holds many counts of this clonotype. V gene TRBV12-3 or TRBV12-4 combines with J gene TRBJ1-2; no clear D. The CDR3 contains 11 residues. Trimming took off 7 bases at V and 8 bases at J, with 11 bases between the two ends. CDR3 bases: TGTGCCAGCACCGTTTCGGGAGGCTACACCTTC. Translation gives CASTVSGGYTF.

V gene TRBV6-1 combines with J gene TRBJ2-7, with TRBD1 matching over 10 bases. The germline V gene has CDR1 MNHNS and CDR2 SASEGT. Trimming cost V 6 bases and J 2 bases; bases outside gene matches: 4. The CDR3 spans 14 residues. This chain's CDR3 is CASRSGTGAYEQYF. CDR3 sequence (DNA): TGTGCCAGCAGGTCCGGGACAGGGGCCTACGAGCAGTACTTC.

This clonotype was seen only a few times. The chain is built from TRBV5-6 and TRBJ2-2, with TRBD1 as a possible D gene (6 bases). Germline loops: CDR1 SGHDT, CDR2 YYEEEE. V lost 4 bases and J lost 13, with 20 bases in between. The CDR3 consists of 14 residues. The CDR3 nucleotides are TGTGCCAGCAGCCGCCTTGAAGGAGGCAGGGGGCTGTTTTTT. Encoded protein: CASSRLEGGRGLFF.

This clonotype was picked up many times. The chain combines TRBV9 with TRBJ2-5; 13 nucleotides agree with TRBD2. CDR1 is SGDLS, CDR2 YYNGEE, per germline. This CDR3 has 16 amino acids. Trimming removed 3 bases from V and 2 bases from J; junction bases left unmatched: 4. The CDR3 bases are TGTGCCAGCAGCGGCGGGACTAGCGGGATTCAAGAGACCCAGTACTTC. This encodes CASSGGTSGIQETQYF.

There are a few counts of this clonotype. The rearrangement joins TRBV4-2 to TRBJ2-7, with D unresolved. Deletions cut 3 bases from V and 5 bases from J, with 5 bases between. Germline CDR1 is LGHNA and CDR2 is YNFKEQ. CDR3 length: 11 amino acids. The CDR3 DNA is TGTGCCAGCAGCCAGAGTGACGAGCAGTACTTC. Translating gives CASSQSDEQYF.

The J gene is TRBJ2-7, the V gene TRBV5-1; no firm D call. The CDR3 has 13 amino acids. The V gene's germline CDR1 is SGHRS and CDR2 YFSETQ. V was trimmed by 0 bases and J by 2 bases, leaving 6 bases between them. The chain's CDR3 is CASSLVEAYEQYF. CDR3 in DNA: TGCGCCAGCAGCTTGGTCGAAGCCTACGAGCAGTACTTC.

This rearrangement joins TRBV21-1 to TRBJ2-1; TRBD2, as called in the table, went unchecked against the DNA. TRBV21-1 is termed a pseudogene. The CDR3 loop spans 19 amino acids. The chain's CDR3 is CASSTQWASGRPSYNEQFF. DNA for the CDR3: TGTGCCAGCAGCACCCAGTGGGCTAGCGGGAGGCCTTCCTACAATGAGCAGTTCTTC.

This clonotype was seen many times. The chain employs TRBV11-2 and TRBJ2-2, with 7 bases aligning to TRBD2. V shed 2 bases and J 0 bases; nucleotides not matched to a gene: 3. The CDR3 length is 16 residues. CDR1 SGHAT and CDR2 FQNNGV come from the germline V gene. Here the CDR3 DNA reads TGTGCCAGCAGCTTACTCGGGGGGACGAACACCGGGGAGCTGTTTTTT. It translates to CASSLLGGTNTGELFF.

This rearrangement joins TRBV7-2 to TRBJ1-2, with D unresolved. Per the germline V gene, CDR1 is SGHTA and CDR2 is FQGNSA. The CDR3 runs to 13 residues. Trimming took off 2 bases at V and 4 bases at J, with 8 bases between the two ends. The CDR3 reads CASSLRGVYGYTF. CDR3 coding DNA: TGTGCCAGCAGCTTAAGAGGTGTCTATGGCTACACCTTC.